Listed below are T cell receptor beta chains from one sample, sequenced in a study of STAT5B mutations in CD4+ large granular lymphocyte leukemia. Sequencing was performed with immunoSEQ multiplex PCR; in TCRdb, only in-frame clones are kept and a portion is missing. The table has tens of thousands of clones, around 74% seen once. Sequenced: CD4+ T cells from blood buffy coats. These receptors were collected from a human donor in good health. Both conserved end residues are part of each CDR3.

J gene	V gene	CDR3 protein
TRBJ2-1	TRBV18	CASSPRDNRNEQFF
TRBJ2-7	TRBV4-1	CASSPRSDSYEQYF
TRBJ1-6	TRBV19	CASSIGGSGSPLHF
TRBJ1-1	TRBV7-3	CASSRSIGTGLTEAFF
TRBJ1-1	TRBV10-3	CAIRGVQGTEAFF
TRBJ2-1	TRBV5-1	CASSLNIYSSYNEQFF
.	TRBV7-8	CASRVDQYEQYF
TRBJ1-1	TRBV2	CASNLQPNTEAFF
TRBJ2-5	TRBV6-5	CASGSDRGQGTQYF
TRBJ2-3	TRBV6-1	CASSEGTGTQYF
TRBJ2-5	TRBV5-6	CASSPPGGTQYF
TRBJ1-3	TRBV2	CASSEWARASGNTIYF
TRBJ1-4	TRBV4-1	CASSQTAMNEKLFF
TRBJ2-4	TRBV28	CASSLVNIQYF
TRBJ1-2	TRBV20-1	CSAFNNYGYTF
TRBJ1-2	TRBV7-2	CASSDPGLGLYGYTF
TRBJ2-2	TRBV18	CASSPPRARESGELFF
TRBJ2-1	TRBV19	CATRRQGGQEQFF
TRBJ2-5	TRBV5-4	CASSLRVGVGETQYF
TRBJ2-3	TRBV7-6	CASSKDRGQVDTQYF
TRBJ1-1	TRBV10-3	CATKTLNTEAFF
TRBJ2-1	TRBV12-5	CASGLVLSTLDGLSYNEQFF
TRBJ1-2	TRBV18	CASSPYPGQDLYGYTF
TRBJ1-2	TRBV2	CASSELRGSYGYTF
TRBJ1-2	TRBV7-9	CASSPEARTGNGYTF
TRBJ1-2	TRBV5-6	CASSFGQGLTGGYTF
TRBJ1-2	TRBV4-2	CASSQDPSDPYGYTF
TRBJ1-5	TRBV5-1	CASSLDGSNQPQHF
TRBJ2-1	TRBV6-6	CASSYLGKYNEQFF